This T cell receptor beta chain was captured by sequencing in a study of OX40 agonist ivuxolimab in advanced cancers. Study-wide context: Antecedent anti-PD-1, anti-PD-L1 or anti-CTLA-4 therapy was permissible, with around 41% having received some.

Regarding this clone: At one end, the junction sequence differs from germline, possibly due to a read error.

This table comes from immunoSEQ multiplex PCR, and its TCRdb copy is limited to in-frame clones, with some not included. The top ten hold 0.45% to 0.55% of the sample, which has tens of thousands of clones, more than 70% seen once. The CDR3 runs 16 residues. Germline V gene sequence: CDR1 SSHAT, CDR2 FNYEAQ (reference sequence). The chain recombines TRBV7-7 with TRBJ2-3, with D possibly matching TRBD2 (6 bases). The sequence derives from an adult with an advanced solid tumor such as melanoma, head and neck, liver or kidney cancer. Sequencing used CD4+ or CD8+ T cells sorted from blood, obtained in a trial of the OX40 agonist ivuxolimab. In DNA, the CDR3 is TGTGCTAGCAGCTTAGGAGGGAGGACTAGCACAGATACGCAGTATTTT. Amino acid sequence: CASSLGGRTSTDTQYF.